Below, 10 T cell receptor beta chains from the same sample are listed, as sequenced in a study of shared clonotypes between healthy human individuals. Produced via immunoSEQ multiplex PCR; TCRdb's table is partial and in-frame only. Of 330,000 or so clones in the sample, roughly 70% are singletons; the top ten hold around 9.3%. The sample comprised memory CD4+ T cells sorted from blood. Subset denoted: CD45RA-negative fraction. The receptors stem from a man younger than 40 in good health.

This clone came up many times. The chain carries TRBV5-1 and TRBJ2-3, with 8 bases lining up with TRBD1. The CDR3 is 15 residues long. The V gene end was trimmed by 4 bases and the J gene end by 5 bases; junction bases not matched to a gene: 9. Germline V gene sequence: CDR1 SGHRS, CDR2 YFSETQ. For the CDR3, the DNA is TGCGCCAGCAGCGTCGGACAGGGCGTTCAAGATACGCAGTATTTT. This codes for CASSVGQGVQDTQYF. The complete variable domain, with remaining parts taken from reference TRBV5-1 and TRBJ2-3, reads KAGVTQTPRYLIKTRGQQVTLSCSPISGHRSVSWYQQTPGQGLQFLFEYFSETQRNKGNFPGRFSGRQFSNSRSEMNVSTLELGDSALYLCASSVGQGVQDTQYFGPGTRLTVL.

The CDR3 protein is CASGDTQYF. The CDR3, as DNA: TGCGCCAGCGGAGATACGCAGTATTTT. The rearrangement joins TRBV10-2 to TRBJ2-3; D gene ambiguous. The CDR3 length is 9 residues. V lost 8 bases and J 5 bases, leaving 2 bases between the germline ends. Per germline, CDR1 WSHSY and CDR2 SAAADI.

J is TRBJ2-5 and V is TRBV11-2; TRBD1 or TRBD2 may be the D gene (5 bases each). Trimming left V 6 bases short and J 3 bases short, with 17 bases between. This CDR3 is built from 15 residues. Germline V CDR1 and CDR2: SGHAT, FQNNGV. CDR3 in amino acids: CASRAWGSNKETQYF. The CDR3 DNA reads TGTGCCAGCAGGGCGTGGGGGAGCAATAAAGAGACCCAGTACTTC.

The V call is TRBV30, the J call TRBJ2-3, with D hard to call. Looked up from germline, CDR1 is GTSNPN and CDR2 is SVGIG (reference sequence). The length of the CDR3 is 16 residues. The germline V and J ends were trimmed by 0 bases and 6 bases, with 19 bases remaining between them. The CDR3, as DNA: TGTGCCTGGAGTGTCAGGCGTGCTAGAGATGGGGATACGCAGTATTTT. Its protein product is CAWSVRRARDGDTQYF.

The chain employs TRBV5-1 and TRBJ2-1; D remains ambiguous. This CDR3 has 13 amino acids. Trimming pared 0 bases from V and 4 bases from J, leaving 5 bases between. Germline V lookup: CDR1 SGHRS, CDR2 YFSETQ. The CDR3 DNA is TGCGCCAGCAGCTTGGGTAATTACAATGAGCAGTTCTTC. Translation gives CASSLGNYNEQFF.

V usage is TRBV19 and J usage is TRBJ2-5; 7 nucleotides agree with TRBD2. Germline assignment: CDR1 LNHDA and CDR2 SQIVND (reference sequence). V was pared by 7 bases and J by 5 bases, with 16 bases of the junction left unmatched. CDR3 size: 16 residues. The CDR3 DNA reads TGTGCCAGTACCCATGGTAACGGGAGGATCGGGGAGACCCAGTACTTC. Translated, it gives CASTHGNGRIGETQYF.

This clone was counted between two and nine times. The chain recombines TRBV6-1 with TRBJ2-7; 11 bases line up with TRBD2. The germline V gene has CDR1 MNHNS and CDR2 SASEGT. This CDR3 spans 16 amino acids. The V segment lost 3 bases and the J segment 3 bases; nucleotides outside the gene matches: 7. The CDR3 DNA is TGTGCCAGCAGTGACCCGGGACTAGCGGTAAACTACGAGCAGTACTTC. This codes for CASSDPGLAVNYEQYF.

V gene TRBV5-5 combines with J gene TRBJ2-7; unclear D gene. Germline V gives CDR1 SGHKS, CDR2 YYEKEE (reference sequence). V shed 7 bases and J shed 2 bases, with 7 bases lying between them. This CDR3 has 11 amino acids. CDR3 nucleotide sequence: TGTGCCAGCTCGCCGGCCTACGAGCAGTACTTC. Amino acid sequence: CASSPAYEQYF. The whole variable domain, filled in from reference TRBV5-5 and TRBJ2-7, reads DAGVTQSPTHLIKTRGQQVTLRCSPISGHKSVSWYQQVLGQGPQFIFQYYEKEERGRGNFPDRFSARQFPNYSSELNVNALLLGDSALYLCASSPAYEQYFGPGTRLTVT.

The V gene is TRBV11-2, the J gene TRBJ1-2; TRBD1 agrees at 9 bases. Losses at the gene ends were 5 bases for V and 7 bases for J; bases not matched to a gene: 8. Germline lookup yields CDR1 SGHAT and CDR2 FQNNGV. The CDR3 loop spans 14 amino acids. The CDR3 DNA follows: TGTGCCAGCAGCCTAGGGACAGGGCGACTTGGCTACACCTTC. It encodes CASSLGTGRLGYTF.

The chain joins TRBV7-2 to TRBJ2-7; TRBD2 is a possible D gene (6 bases). Germline V CDR1 and CDR2: SGHTA, FQGNSA. This CDR3 is 12 amino acids long. Deletions cut 8 bases from V and 7 bases from J, with 15 bases between. The DNA of the CDR3 is TGTGCCAGCGGTCTGGGGACTGGGGAGCAGTACTTC. Its protein is CASGLGTGEQYF.